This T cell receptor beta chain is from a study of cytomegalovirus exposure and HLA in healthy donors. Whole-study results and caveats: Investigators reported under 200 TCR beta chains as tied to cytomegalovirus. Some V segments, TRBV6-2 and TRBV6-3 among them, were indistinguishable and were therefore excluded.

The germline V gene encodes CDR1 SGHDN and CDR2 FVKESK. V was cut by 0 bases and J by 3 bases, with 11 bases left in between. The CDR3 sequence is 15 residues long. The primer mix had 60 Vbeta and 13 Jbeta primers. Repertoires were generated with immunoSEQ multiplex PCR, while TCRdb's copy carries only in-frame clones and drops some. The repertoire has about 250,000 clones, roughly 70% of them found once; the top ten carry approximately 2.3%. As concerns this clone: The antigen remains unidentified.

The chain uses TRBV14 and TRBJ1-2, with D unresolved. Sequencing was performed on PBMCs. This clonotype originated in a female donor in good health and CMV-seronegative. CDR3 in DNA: TGTGCCAGCAGCCAAGATTTTGGACTCTACTATGGCTACACCTTC. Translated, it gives CASSQDFGLYYGYTF.